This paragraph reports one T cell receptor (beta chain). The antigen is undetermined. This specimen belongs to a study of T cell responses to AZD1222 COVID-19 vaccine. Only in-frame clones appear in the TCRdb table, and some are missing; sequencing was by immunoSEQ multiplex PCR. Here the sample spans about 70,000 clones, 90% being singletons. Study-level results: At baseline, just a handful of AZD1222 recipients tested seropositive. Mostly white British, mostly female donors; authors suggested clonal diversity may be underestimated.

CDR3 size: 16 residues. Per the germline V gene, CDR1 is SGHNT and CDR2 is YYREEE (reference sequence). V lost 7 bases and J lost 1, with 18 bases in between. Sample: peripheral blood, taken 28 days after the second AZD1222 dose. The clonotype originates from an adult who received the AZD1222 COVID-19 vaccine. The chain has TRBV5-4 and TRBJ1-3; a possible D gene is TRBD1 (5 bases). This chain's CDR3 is CASAKGGTASGNTIYF. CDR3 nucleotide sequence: TGTGCCAGCGCAAAGGGCGGGACCGCGTCTGGAAACACCATATATTTT.